This T cell receptor (beta chain) was found in a study of blood T cell repertoires in COVID-19 (TCRdb year 2020). Study-level background: Collaborator samples came from the United States, Italy and Spain and covered acute and convalescent phases of COVID-19. The prospective study material was composed of cDNA or gDNA derived from T cells, B-cell-depleted T cells, or PBMCs. The dataset comprised deeply sampled blood TCRbeta repertoires from subjects exposed to, actively infected with, or recovered from COVID-19. The repertoires were released in a freely available public database meant as a resource for research on the immune response to SARS-CoV-2. Samples were obtained from the ongoing ImmuneRACE study (first 160 participants) and from roughly 1,300 subjects provided by 6 global collaborators. A de-identified subject ID, COVID-19 status, age in years and sex were almost always included in the sample metadata. Where HLA class I and class II types were available, the types were taken from metadata supplied by the sample provider, not from assay-based typing.

Trimming costs V 2 bases and J 4 bases, and their ends lie 11 bases apart. The germline V gene supplies CDR1 MNHEY and CDR2 SVGAGI. Inclusive of the bounding cysteine and phenylalanine, the CDR3 is 14 residues long. Only the CDR3 region is kept as DNA, spanning 42 bases read in frame from base 1. The immunoSEQ Assay, a bias-controlled multiplex PCR, was used to amplify TCRbeta CDR3 regions from genomic DNA. In the original analysis: The number of nucleated cells in each sample was estimated from the amplification of reference gene primers within the assay. To quantify the absolute abundance of each unique TCRbeta CDR3 rearrangement, sequence reads were collapsed and filtered. Productive Simpson clonality was computed per sample as the square root of Simpson's diversity index over productive rearrangements. As stored in TCRdb, this immuneACCESS dataset retains in-frame rearrangements with V and J assigned. A fraction of the clones does not appear; measured against another copy, unresolved V genes explain less than half of the discrepancy, and the remainder lacks a known reason. Clone size and the V and J calls come from that table; the DNA yielded D and trimming. This sample is represented by about 260,000 clones; about 89% of them were singletons. Jointly, the top ten make up approximately 2.2% of the sample.

Each collaborating institution followed its own protocols to collect whole blood in K2EDTA tubes. For TCRbeta analysis, collaborators shipped samples in one of three forms: frozen whole blood, isolated PBMCs, or DNA extracted from either of those sample types. On this clone itself: Its cognate antigen has yet to be identified. The record has no base qualities; no much larger clone is one base away.

Paper-wide results and their limitations: The amount of clinical and demographic metadata varied by source and participant and was provided uncurated.

The chain links TRBV6-5 with TRBJ1-1; a confident D gene designation cannot be given. The receptor was isolated from a woman in her fifties or sixties with acute or convalescent COVID-19. The sample consisted of peripheral blood. The CDR3 protein is CASSYVAQLTEAFF. At the DNA level, the sequence is TGTGCCAGCAGTTACGTGGCACAGCTCACTGAAGCTTTCTTT.